The 3 T cell receptor beta chains below all came from one sample that was sequenced in a study of technical replicates of blood from a few donors. Data came from immunoSEQ multiplex PCR; TCRdb stores just in-frame clones and leaves some out. The data contain 65,000 to 90,000 clones, around 92% of them seen just once; the ten biggest clones take up roughly 0.28%. Material: T cells isolated from PBMCs. The origin of the receptors is a human donor in good health.

The V and J genes are TRBV7-6 and TRBJ2-2; 10 positions match TRBD1. This CDR3 comprises 17 residues. Trimming took 2 bases from V and 5 from J; bases not matched to a gene: 8. Germline assignment: CDR1 SGHVS and CDR2 FNYEAQ. The CDR3 coding sequence is TGTGCCAGCAGCTTACAACCAGGACAGGGGGGGACCGGGGAGCTGTTTTTT. Translated, it gives CASSLQPGQGGTGELFF.

V and J are TRBV10-3 and TRBJ2-7; D is unclear. CDR3 length: 15 residues. Trimming stripped 0 bases from V and 0 bases from J, with 9 bases between. Germline CDR1 ENHRY, CDR2 SYGVKD. Here the CDR3 DNA reads TGTGCCATCAGTGAGTCGTACTCCGACTCCTACGAGCAGTACTTC. This translates into CAISESYSDSYEQYF.

The chain combines TRBV18 with TRBJ2-1; TRBD2 is a possible D gene (5 bases). Between the trimmed V and J ends, which lost 5 bases and 0 bases, there was a span of 14 bases. The germline V gene has CDR1 KGHSH and CDR2 LQKENI. The CDR3 is 16 amino acids. The CDR3 spells CASSVSTAGSYNEQFF. CDR3 nucleotides: TGTGCCAGCTCAGTCTCGACCGCGGGCTCCTACAATGAGCAGTTCTTC.